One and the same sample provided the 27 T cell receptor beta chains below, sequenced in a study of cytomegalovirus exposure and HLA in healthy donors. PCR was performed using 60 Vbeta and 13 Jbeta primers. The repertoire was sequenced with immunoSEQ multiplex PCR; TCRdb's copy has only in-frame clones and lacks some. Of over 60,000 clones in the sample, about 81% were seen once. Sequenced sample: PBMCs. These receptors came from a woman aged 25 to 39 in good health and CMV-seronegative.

Here the CDR3 reads CASSPHEKEHEQYF. In DNA, the CDR3 is TGTGCCAGCAGTCCGCATGAGAAGGAGCACGAGCAGTACTTC. The chain joins TRBV28 to TRBJ2-7; D gene uncertain. The CDR3 length is 14 residues. The germline CDR1 and CDR2 sequences are MDHEN and SYDVKM. V dropped 5 bases and J dropped 5 bases, with 16 bases sitting between them. Using reference TRBV28 and TRBJ2-7 for the parts outside the CDR3, the full variable domain is DVKVTQSSRYLVKRTGEKVFLECVQDMDHENMFWYRQDPGLGLRLIYFSYDVKMKEKGDIPEGYSVSREKKERFSLILESASTNQTSMYLCASSPHEKEHEQYFGPGTRLTVT.

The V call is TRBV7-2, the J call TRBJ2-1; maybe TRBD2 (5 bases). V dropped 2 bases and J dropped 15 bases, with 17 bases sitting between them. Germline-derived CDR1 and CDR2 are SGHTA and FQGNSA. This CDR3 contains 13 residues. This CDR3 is CASSLKAGFARFF. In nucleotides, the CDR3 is TGTGCCAGCAGCTTAAAGGCGGGTTTTGCACGGTTCTTC.

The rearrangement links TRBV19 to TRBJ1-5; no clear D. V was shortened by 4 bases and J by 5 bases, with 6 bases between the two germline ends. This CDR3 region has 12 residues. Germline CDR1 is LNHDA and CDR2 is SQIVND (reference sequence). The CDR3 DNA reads TGTGCCAGTAGTAGGGCAGATCAGCCCCAGCATTTT. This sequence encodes CASSRADQPQHF. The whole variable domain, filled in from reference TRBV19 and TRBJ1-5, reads DGGITQSPKYLFRKEGQNVTLSCEQNLNHDAMYWYRQDPGQGLRLIYYSQIVNDFQKGDIAEGYSVSREKKESFPLTVTSAQKNPTAFYLCASSRADQPQHFGDGTRLSIL.

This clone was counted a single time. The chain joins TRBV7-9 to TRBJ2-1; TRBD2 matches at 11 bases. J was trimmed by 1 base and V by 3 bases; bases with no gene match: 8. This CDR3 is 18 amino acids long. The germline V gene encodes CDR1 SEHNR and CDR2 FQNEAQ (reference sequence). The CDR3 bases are TGTGCCAGCAGCTTGACTAGCGGGACAGGTGGATCCTACAATGAGCAGTTCTTC. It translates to CASSLTSGTGGSYNEQFF.

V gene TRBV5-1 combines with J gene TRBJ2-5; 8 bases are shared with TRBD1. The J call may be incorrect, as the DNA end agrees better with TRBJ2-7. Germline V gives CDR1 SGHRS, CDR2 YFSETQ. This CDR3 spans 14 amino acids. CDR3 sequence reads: CASSLTGGLNEQYF. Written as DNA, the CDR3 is TGCGCCAGCAGCTTGACAGGGGGTCTGAACGAGCAGTACTTC.

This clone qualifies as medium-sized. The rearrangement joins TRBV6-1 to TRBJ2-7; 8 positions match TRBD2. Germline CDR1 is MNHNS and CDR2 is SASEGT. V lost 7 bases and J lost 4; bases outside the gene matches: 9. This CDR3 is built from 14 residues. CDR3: CASTLGRAFYEQYF. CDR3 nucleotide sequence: TGTGCCAGCACCCTCGGGAGGGCCTTTTACGAGCAGTACTTC.

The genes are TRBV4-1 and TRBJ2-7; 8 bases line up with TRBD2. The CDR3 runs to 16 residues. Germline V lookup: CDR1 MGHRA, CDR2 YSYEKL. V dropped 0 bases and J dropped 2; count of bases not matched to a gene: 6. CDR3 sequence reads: CASSQEAGAPPYEQYF. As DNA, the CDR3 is TGCGCCAGCAGCCAAGAAGCGGGAGCTCCCCCCTACGAGCAGTACTTC.

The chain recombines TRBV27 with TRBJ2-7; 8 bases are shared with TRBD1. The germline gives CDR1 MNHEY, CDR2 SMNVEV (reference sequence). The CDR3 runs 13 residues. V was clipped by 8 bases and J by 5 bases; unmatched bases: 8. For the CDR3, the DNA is TGTGCCAGCTCTGGACAGGGAGGCCACGAGCAGTACTTC. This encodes CASSGQGGHEQYF.

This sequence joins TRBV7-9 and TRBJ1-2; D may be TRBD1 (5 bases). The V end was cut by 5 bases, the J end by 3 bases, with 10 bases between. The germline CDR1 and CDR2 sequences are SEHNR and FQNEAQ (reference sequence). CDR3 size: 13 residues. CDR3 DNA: TGTGCCAGCAGCCTCAGGGTAGACTATGGCTACACCTTC. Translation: CASSLRVDYGYTF. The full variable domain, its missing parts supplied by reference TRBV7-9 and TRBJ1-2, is DTGVSQNPRHKITKRGQNVTFRCDPISEHNRLYWYRQTLGQGPEFLTYFQNEAQLEKSRLLSDRFSAERPKGSFSTLEIQRTEQGDSAMYLCASSLRVDYGYTFGSGTRLTVV.

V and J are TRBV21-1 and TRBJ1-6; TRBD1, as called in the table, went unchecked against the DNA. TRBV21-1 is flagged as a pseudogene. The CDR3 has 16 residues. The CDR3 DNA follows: TGTGCCAGCAGCAGAGGACAGGGTGAGGATAATTCACCCCTCCACTTT. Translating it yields CASSRGQGEDNSPLHF.

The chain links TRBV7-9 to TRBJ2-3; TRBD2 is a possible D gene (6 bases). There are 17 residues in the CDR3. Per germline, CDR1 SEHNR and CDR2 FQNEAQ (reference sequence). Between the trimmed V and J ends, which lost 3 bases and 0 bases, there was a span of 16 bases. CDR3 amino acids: CASSFLSGTESTDTQYF. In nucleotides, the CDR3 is TGTGCCAGCAGCTTCCTCTCCGGGACTGAGAGCACAGATACGCAGTATTTT.

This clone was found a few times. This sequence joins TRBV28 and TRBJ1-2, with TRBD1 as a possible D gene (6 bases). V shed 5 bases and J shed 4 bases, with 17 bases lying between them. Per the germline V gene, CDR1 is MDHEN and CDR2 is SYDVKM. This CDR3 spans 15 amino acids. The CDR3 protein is CASSRTGLTGYGYTF. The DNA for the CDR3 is TGTGCCAGCAGTCGTACAGGGCTTACTGGCTATGGCTACACCTTC.

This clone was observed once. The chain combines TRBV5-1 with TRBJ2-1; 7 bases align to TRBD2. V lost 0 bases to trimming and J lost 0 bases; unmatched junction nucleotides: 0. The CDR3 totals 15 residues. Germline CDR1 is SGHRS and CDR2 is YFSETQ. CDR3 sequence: CASSLGTSSYNEQFF. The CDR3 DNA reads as TGCGCCAGCAGCTTGGGGACTAGCTCCTACAATGAGCAGTTCTTC.

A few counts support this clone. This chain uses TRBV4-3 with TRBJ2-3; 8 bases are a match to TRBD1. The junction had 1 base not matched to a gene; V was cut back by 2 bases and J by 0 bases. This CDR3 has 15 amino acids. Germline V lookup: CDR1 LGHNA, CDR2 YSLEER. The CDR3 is CASSQRDRSTDTQYF. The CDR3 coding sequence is TGCGCCAGCAGCCAACGGGACAGGAGCACAGATACGCAGTATTTT.

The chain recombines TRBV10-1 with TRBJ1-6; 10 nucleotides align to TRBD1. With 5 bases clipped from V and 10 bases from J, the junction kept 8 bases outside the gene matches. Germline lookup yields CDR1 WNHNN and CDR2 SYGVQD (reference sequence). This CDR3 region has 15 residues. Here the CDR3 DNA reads TGCGCCAGCAGTACCGGGACAGGGGAGGGGTCACCCCTCCACTTT. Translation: CASSTGTGEGSPLHF.

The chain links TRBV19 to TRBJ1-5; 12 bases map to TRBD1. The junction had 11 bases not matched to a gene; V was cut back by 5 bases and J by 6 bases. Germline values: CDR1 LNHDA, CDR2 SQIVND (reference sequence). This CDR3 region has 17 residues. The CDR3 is CASSPFAGQGARQPQHF. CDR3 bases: TGTGCCAGTAGTCCCTTCGCGGGACAGGGGGCTCGTCAGCCCCAGCATTTT.

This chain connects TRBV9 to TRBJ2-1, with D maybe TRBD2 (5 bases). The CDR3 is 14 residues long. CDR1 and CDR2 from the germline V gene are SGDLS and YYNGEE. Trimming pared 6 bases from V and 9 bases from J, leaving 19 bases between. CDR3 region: CASTYGSGSGEQFF. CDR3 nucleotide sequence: TGTGCCAGCACATACGGGTCGGGATCGGGTGAGCAGTTCTTC.

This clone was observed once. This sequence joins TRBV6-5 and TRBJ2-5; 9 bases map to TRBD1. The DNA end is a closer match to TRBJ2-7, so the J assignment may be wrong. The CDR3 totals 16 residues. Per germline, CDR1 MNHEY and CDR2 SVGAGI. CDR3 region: CASSYTGDRVSDEQYF. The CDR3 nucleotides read TGTGCCAGCAGTTACACCGGGGACAGGGTGAGCGACGAGCAGTACTTC.

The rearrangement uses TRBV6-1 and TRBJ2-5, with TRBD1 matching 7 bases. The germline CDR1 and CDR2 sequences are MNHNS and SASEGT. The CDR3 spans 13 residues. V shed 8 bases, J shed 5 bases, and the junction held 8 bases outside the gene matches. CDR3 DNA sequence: TGTGCCAGCGCGCCAGGGGGTTCGGAGACCCAGTACTTC. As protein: CASAPGGSETQYF.

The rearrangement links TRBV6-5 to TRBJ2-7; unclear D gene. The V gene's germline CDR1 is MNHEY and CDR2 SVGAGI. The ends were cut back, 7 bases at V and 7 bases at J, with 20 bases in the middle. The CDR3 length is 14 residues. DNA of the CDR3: TGTGCCAGCACTAGTCCCGATCCCCCCTGGGAGCAGTACTTC. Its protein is CASTSPDPPWEQYF.

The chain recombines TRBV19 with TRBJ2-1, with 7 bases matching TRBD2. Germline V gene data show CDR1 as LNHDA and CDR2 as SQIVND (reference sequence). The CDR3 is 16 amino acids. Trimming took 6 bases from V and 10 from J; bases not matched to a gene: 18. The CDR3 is CASRPRGGSSIPEQFF. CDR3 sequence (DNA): TGTGCCAGTAGGCCGCGGGGCGGGAGTAGTATTCCGGAGCAGTTCTTC.

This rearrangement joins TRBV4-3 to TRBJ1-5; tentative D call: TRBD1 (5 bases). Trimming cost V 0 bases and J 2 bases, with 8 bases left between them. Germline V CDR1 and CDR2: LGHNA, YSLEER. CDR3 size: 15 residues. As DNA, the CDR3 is TGCGCCAGCAGCCAAGATCAAGGGGGCAATCAGCCCCAGCATTTT. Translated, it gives CASSQDQGGNQPQHF.

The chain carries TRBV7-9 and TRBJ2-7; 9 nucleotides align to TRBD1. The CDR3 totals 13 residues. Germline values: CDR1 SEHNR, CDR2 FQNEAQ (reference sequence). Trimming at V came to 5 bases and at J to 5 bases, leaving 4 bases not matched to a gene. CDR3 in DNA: TGTGCCAGCAGCACCACAGGGGGCGACGAGCAGTACTTC. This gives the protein CASSTTGGDEQYF.

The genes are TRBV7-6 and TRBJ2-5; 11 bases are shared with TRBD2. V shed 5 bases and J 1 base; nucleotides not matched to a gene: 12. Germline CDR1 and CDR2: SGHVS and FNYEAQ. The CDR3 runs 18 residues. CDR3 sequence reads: CASSGERLAGNLQETQYF. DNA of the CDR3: TGTGCCAGCAGCGGGGAACGACTAGCGGGGAACCTCCAAGAGACCCAGTACTTC.

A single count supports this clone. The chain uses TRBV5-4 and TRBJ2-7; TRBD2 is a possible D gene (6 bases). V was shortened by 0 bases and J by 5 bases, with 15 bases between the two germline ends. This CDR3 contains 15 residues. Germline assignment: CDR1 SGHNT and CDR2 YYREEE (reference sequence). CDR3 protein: CASSLEETAGNEQYF. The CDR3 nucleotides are TGTGCCAGCAGCTTGGAGGAGACGGCGGGGAACGAGCAGTACTTC.

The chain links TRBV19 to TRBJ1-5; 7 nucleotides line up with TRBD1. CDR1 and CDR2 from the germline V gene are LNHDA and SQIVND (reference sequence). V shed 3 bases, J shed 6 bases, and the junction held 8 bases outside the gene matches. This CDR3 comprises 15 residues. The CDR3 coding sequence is TGTGCCAGTAGTATCGTTCAGGGGGGAGGTCAGCCCCAGCATTTT. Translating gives CASSIVQGGGQPQHF.

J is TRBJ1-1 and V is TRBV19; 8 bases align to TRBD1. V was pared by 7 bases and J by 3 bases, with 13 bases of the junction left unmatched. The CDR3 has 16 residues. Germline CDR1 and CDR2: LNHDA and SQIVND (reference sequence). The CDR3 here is CASTPPGGVKDTEAFF. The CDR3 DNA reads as TGTGCCAGTACCCCCCCAGGGGGCGTTAAAGACACTGAAGCTTTCTTT.